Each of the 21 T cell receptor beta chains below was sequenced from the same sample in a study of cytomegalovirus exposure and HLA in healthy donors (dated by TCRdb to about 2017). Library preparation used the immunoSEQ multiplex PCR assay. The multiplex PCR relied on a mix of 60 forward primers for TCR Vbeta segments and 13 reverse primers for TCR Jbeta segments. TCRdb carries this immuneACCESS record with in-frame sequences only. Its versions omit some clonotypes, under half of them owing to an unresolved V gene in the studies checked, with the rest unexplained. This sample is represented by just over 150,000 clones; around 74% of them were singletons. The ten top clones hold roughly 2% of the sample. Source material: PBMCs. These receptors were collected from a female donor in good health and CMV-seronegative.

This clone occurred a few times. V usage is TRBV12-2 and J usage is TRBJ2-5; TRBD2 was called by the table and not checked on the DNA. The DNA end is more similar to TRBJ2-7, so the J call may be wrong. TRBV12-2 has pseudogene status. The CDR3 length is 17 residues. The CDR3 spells CASRLSQWSSGGYEQYF. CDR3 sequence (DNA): TGTGCAAGTCGCTTATCACAGTGGTCTAGCGGGGGCTACGAGCAGTACTTC.

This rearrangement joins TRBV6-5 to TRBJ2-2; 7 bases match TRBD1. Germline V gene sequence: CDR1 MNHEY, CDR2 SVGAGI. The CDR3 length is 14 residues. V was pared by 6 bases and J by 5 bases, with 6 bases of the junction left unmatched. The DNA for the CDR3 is TGTGCCAGCAGAGGGGGCCGTCGGACCGGGGAGCTGTTTTTT. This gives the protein CASRGGRRTGELFF.

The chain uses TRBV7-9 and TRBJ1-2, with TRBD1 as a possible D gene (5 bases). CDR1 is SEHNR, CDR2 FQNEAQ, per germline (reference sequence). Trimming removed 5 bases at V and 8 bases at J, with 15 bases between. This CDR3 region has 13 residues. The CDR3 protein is CASSLGGGDGYTF. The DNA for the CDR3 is TGTGCCAGCAGCCTTGGTGGAGGGGACGGCTACACCTTC.

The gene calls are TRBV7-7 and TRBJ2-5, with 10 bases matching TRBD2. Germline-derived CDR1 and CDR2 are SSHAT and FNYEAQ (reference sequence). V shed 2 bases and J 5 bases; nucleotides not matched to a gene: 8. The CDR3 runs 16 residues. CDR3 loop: CASSLSLAGARETQYF. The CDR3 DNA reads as TGTGCCAGCAGCTTAAGCCTAGCGGGAGCCAGGGAGACCCAGTACTTC.

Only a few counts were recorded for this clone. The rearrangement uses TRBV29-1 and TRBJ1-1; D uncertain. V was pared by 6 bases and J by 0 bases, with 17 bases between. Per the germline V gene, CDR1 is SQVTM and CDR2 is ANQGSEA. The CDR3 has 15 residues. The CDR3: CSVLNLGRMNTEAFF. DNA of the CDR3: TGCAGCGTCCTAAATCTGGGGAGGATGAACACTGAAGCTTTCTTT.

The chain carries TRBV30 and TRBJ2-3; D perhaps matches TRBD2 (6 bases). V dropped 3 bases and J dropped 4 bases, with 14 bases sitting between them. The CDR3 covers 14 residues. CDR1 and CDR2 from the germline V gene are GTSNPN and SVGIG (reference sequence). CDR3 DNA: TGTGCCTGGAGGGGTAGGCGGGGACCAGATACGCAGTATTTT. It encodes CAWRGRRGPDTQYF.

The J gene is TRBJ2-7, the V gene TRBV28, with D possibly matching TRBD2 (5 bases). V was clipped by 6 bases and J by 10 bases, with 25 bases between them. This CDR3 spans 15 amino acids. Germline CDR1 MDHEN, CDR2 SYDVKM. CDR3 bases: TGTGCCAGCAGCTCCGCGGCCACTCCGGGGATCTTACAGTACTTC. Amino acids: CASSSAATPGILQYF.

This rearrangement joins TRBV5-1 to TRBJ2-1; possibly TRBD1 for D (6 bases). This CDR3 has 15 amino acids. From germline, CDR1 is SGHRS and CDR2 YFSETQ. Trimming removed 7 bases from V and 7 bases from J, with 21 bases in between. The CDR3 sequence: CASAPGPMGANEQFF. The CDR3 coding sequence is TGCGCCAGCGCCCCGGGGCCTATGGGGGCTAATGAGCAGTTCTTC.

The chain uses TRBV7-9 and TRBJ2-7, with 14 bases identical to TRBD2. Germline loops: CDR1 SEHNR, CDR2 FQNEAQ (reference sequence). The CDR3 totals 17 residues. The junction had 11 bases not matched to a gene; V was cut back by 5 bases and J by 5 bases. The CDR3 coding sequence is TGTGCCAGCAGCCGTCGGACTAGCGGGGGGTCACTCGACGAGCAGTACTTC. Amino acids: CASSRRTSGGSLDEQYF.

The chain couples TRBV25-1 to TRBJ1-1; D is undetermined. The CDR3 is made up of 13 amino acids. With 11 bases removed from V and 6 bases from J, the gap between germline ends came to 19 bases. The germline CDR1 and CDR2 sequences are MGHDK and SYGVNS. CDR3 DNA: TGTGCCGCAGCGGGCGGTGACTTGCCTGAAGCTTTCTTT. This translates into CAAAGGDLPEAFF.

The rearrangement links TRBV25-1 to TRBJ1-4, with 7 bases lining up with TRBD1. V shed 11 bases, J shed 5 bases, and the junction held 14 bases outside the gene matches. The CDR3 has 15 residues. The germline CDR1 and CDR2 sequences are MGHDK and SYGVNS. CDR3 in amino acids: CASRGSGQQNEKLFF. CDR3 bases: TGTGCCTCCCGAGGATCGGGACAGCAAAATGAAAAACTGTTTTTT.

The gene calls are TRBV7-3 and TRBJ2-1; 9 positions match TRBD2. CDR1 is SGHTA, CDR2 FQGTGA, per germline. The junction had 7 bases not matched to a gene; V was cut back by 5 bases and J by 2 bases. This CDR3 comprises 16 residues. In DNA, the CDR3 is TGTGCCAGCAGCCTTTTGCGGGAGGGAACCTACAATGAGCAGTTCTTC. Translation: CASSLLREGTYNEQFF. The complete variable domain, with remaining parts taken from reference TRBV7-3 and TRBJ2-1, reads GAGVSQTPSNKVTEKGKYVELRCDPISGHTALYWYRQSLGQGPEFLIYFQGTGAADDSGLPNDRFFAVRPEGSVSTLKIQRTERGDSAVYLCASSLLREGTYNEQFFGPGTRLTVL.

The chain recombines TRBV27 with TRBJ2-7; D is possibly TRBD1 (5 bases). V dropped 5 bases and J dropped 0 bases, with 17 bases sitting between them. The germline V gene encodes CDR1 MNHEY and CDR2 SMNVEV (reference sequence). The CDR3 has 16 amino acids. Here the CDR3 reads CASSPSQGEDSYEQYF. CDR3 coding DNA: TGTGCCAGCAGTCCCTCCCAGGGCGAGGACTCCTACGAGCAGTACTTC.

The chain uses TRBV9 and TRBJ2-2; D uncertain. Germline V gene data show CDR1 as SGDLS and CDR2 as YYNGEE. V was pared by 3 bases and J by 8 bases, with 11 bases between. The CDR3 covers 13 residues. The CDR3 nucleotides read TGTGCCAGCAGCGGCGAGGCTTGGGGGGAGCTGTTTTTT. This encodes CASSGEAWGELFF.

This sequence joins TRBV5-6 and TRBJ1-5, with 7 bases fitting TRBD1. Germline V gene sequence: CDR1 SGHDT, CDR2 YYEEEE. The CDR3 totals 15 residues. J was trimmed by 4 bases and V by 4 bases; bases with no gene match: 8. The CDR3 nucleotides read TGTGCCAGCAGCCGAAACAGGGGAGGAAATCAGCCCCAGCATTTT. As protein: CASSRNRGGNQPQHF.

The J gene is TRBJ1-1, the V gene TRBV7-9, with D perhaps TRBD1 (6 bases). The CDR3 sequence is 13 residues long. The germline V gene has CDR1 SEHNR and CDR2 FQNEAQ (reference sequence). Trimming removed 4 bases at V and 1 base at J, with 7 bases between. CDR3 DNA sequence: TGTGCCAGCAGCTCGACAGGGAACACTGAAGCTTTCTTT. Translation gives CASSSTGNTEAFF. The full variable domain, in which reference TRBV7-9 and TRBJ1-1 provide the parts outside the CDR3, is DTGVSQNPRHKITKRGQNVTFRCDPISEHNRLYWYRQTLGQGPEFLTYFQNEAQLEKSRLLSDRFSAERPKGSFSTLEIQRTEQGDSAMYLCASSSTGNTEAFFGQGTRLTVV.

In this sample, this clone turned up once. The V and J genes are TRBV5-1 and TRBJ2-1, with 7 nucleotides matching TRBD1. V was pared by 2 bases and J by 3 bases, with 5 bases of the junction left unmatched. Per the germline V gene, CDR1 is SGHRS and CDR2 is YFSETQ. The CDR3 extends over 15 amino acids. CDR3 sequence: CASSFEGQSYNEQFF. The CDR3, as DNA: TGCGCCAGCAGCTTCGAGGGACAGAGCTACAATGAGCAGTTCTTC.

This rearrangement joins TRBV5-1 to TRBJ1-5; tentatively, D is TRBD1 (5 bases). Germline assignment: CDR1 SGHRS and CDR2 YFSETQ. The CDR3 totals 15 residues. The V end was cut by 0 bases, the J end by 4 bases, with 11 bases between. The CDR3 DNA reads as TGCGCCAGCAGCTTGGATGGCAGGGCAAATCAGCCCCAGCATTTT. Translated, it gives CASSLDGRANQPQHF.

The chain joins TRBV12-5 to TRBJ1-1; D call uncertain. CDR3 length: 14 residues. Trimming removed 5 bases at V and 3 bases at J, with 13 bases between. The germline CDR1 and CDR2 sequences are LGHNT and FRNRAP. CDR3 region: CASGLRNCDTEAFF. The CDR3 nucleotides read TGTGCTAGTGGTCTACGAAATTGTGACACTGAAGCTTTCTTT.

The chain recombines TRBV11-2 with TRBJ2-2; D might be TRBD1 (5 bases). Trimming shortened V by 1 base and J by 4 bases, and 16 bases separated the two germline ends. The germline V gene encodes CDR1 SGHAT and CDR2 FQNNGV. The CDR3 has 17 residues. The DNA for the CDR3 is TGTGCCAGCAGCTTAGCCCGCCTAGGGGTATCCACCGGGGAGCTGTTTTTT. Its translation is CASSLARLGVSTGELFF. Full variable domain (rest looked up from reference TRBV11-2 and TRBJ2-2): EAGVAQSPRYKIIEKRQSVAFWCNPISGHATLYWYQQILGQGPKLLIQFQNNGVVDDSQLPKDRFSAERLKGVDSTLKIQPAKLEDSAVYLCASSLARLGVSTGELFFGEGSRLTVL.

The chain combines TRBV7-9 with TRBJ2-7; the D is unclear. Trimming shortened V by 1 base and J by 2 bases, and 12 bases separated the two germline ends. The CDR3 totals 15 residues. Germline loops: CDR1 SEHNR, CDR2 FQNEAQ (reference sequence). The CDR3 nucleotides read TGTGCCAGCAGCTTAGAAAGAACTGCAACCTACGAGCAGTACTTC. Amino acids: CASSLERTATYEQYF.